This section outlines one T cell receptor (beta chain) sequence together with its context. Its antigen is unknown. This sample stems from a study of T-cell reconstitution after alpha-beta-depleted transplantation in children. Study-wide results and limits: The origin of alpha-beta T cells about two months after transplant was reportedly several hundred expanded graft clones. Hyperexpanded clones declined; after one year, newly produced T cells mostly supplied diversity.

The ends were cut back, 1 base at V and 4 bases at J, with 14 bases in the middle. There are 15 residues in the CDR3. CDR1 and CDR2 from the germline V gene are SGHTA and FQGNSA. Unique molecular identifiers featured in how the TCRbeta library was prepared. TCRdb passed the PCR reads through MiXCR, listing each CDR3 protein once. The data contain about 130,000 distinct CDR3 sequences, roughly 10% of them singletons. The rearrangement links TRBV7-2 to TRBJ2-7; no firm D call. The source was PBMCs, mostly from graft donor cells, collected 180 days after TCRalphabeta/CD19-depleted stem cell transplant. This TCR came from a girl under two years old who had a stem cell transplant for combined immunodeficiency, so the T cells may come from the graft donor. CDR3 DNA sequence: TGTGCCAGCAGCTTAGGTGGAGCGATACATTACGAGCAGTACTTC. Translation: CASSLGGAIHYEQYF.